This T cell receptor beta chain was documented in a study of radiotherapy plus CTLA-4 blockade in lung cancer. Study background: Of all patients, over 15% responded objectively and 30% to 35% showed disease control.

Clones were read by immunoSEQ multiplex PCR, and TCRdb kept only the in-frame ones, dropping some. The repertoire holds tens of thousands of clones, over 70% seen once, with 3.5% to 4.5% in the top ten. Trimming removed 4 bases at V and 6 bases at J, with 16 bases between. CDR1 LGHNA and CDR2 YSLEER come from the germline V gene. The length of the CDR3 is 15 residues. The receptor's source is a human donor with non-small cell lung cancer who had a partial response to radiotherapy plus ipilimumab. Here the sequenced sample was peripheral blood, taken from a patient treated with radiotherapy plus ipilimumab. The chain combines TRBV4-3 with TRBJ2-1; possibly TRBD1 for D (6 bases). The chain's CDR3 is CASSLGVGGRNEQFF. The CDR3 DNA follows: TGCGCCAGCAGCCTTGGAGTAGGGGGTCGCAATGAGCAGTTCTTC.